Presented here are 11 T cell receptor beta chains from one specimen sequenced in a study of CD8 T cells in ankylosing spondylitis (dated by TCRdb to 2016 to 2017). Overall study outcomes, separate from this receptor: A TCR beta motif of several highly homologous amino acid variants appeared characteristic of blood from ankylosing spondylitis patients.

These receptors' antigens are unknown. The method was 5' RACE. Sequenced on an Illumina HiSeq 2500. Using fastp at Q25 and MiXCR, TCRdb reprocessed the public reads and kept productive beta chains. Identical CDR3 protein sequences are pooled into one entry, listed with their most common genes and DNA. The table for this sample lists approximately 400,000 distinct CDR3 sequences; 25% to 30% of them were counted only once. The top ten hold 0.85% to 1% of the sample. The source material was blood, either unsorted or a sorted T cell fraction (not recorded which). The source is a male donor with ankylosing spondylitis.

The chain joins TRBV20-1 to TRBJ2-3; no clear D. CDR1 and CDR2 (germline): DFQATT, SNEGSKA (reference sequence). The V gene lost 3 bases and the J gene lost 6 bases, with 13 bases spanning the gap. The CDR3 has 13 residues. CDR3 DNA sequence: TGCAGTGCTAGGCAGACGCCTTCTGATACGCAGTATTTT. It translates to CSARQTPSDTQYF.

This clonotype appeared a few times. V and J are TRBV4-2 and TRBJ1-2, with D perhaps matching TRBD1 (5 bases). The CDR3 runs to 15 residues. V was trimmed by 4 bases and J by 8 bases, leaving 20 bases between them. CDR1 is LGHNA, CDR2 YNFKEQ, per germline. The CDR3 is CASSPGGGTELGYTF. The DNA of the CDR3 is TGTGCCAGCAGCCCCGGGGGGGGGACGGAACTCGGCTACACCTTC.

The table lists this clonotype with a few counts. The CDR3 here is CASSLNVVGEQFF. For the CDR3, the DNA is TGTGCCAGCAGCTTAAACGTGGTCGGGGAGCAGTTCTTC. The chain combines TRBV7-2 with TRBJ2-1, with D uncertain. V was clipped by 2 bases and J by 10 bases, with 12 bases between them. CDR1 is SGHTA, CDR2 FQGNSA, per germline. This CDR3 has 13 residues.

The chain joins TRBV7-9 to TRBJ1-1; no clear D. Trimming removed 5 bases at V and 0 bases at J, with 7 bases between. The CDR3 contains 13 residues. CDR1 is SEHNR and CDR2 is FQNEAQ in the germline V gene (reference sequence). CDR3 DNA sequence: TGTGCCAGCAGCGTATCTATGAACACTGAAGCTTTCTTT. Its protein product is CASSVSMNTEAFF.

This clonotype was recorded many times. The rearrangement links TRBV12-3 or TRBV12-4 to TRBJ2-7; possibly TRBD2 for D (6 bases). V lost 5 bases and J lost 6, with 17 bases in between. The CDR3 loop spans 14 amino acids. CDR3 region: CASSDSGSTFEQYF. DNA of the CDR3: TGTGCCAGCAGTGATTCCGGGAGCACCTTCGAGCAGTACTTC.

In DNA, the CDR3 is TGTGCCAGCAGCCAGTTACTAGCGGCTCGACTGGCGAAGACCCAGTACTTC. The encoded protein is CASSQLLAARLAKTQYF. This chain uses TRBV3-1 with TRBJ2-5; TRBD2 matches at 8 bases. V was clipped by 3 bases and J by 6 bases; unmatched bases: 15. The CDR3 loop spans 17 amino acids. The germline CDR1 and CDR2 sequences are LGHDT and YNNKEL (reference sequence).

V gene TRBV28 combines with J gene TRBJ2-5; D uncertain. The V end lost 5 bases, the J end lost 0 bases, and 10 bases lay between the germline ends. The germline V gene encodes CDR1 MDHEN and CDR2 SYDVKM. This CDR3 has 14 residues. The CDR3 DNA sequence: TGTGCCAGCAGTCCCGGACGGGACCAAGAGACCCAGTACTTC. This gives the protein CASSPGRDQETQYF.

The chain carries TRBV12-3 or TRBV12-4 and TRBJ1-5; D remains ambiguous. The length of the CDR3 is 17 residues. V was cut by 6 bases and J by 0 bases, with 18 bases left in between. The CDR3 sequence is CASSNSLPGFSNQPQHF. For the CDR3, the DNA is TGTGCCAGCAGCAATTCCCTCCCCGGGTTTAGCAATCAGCCCCAGCATTTT.

The chain uses TRBV30 and TRBJ2-1; D unclear. Trimming took 1 base from V and 9 from J, leaving 10 bases between them. Germline V gene sequence: CDR1 GTSNPN, CDR2 SVGIG (reference sequence). The CDR3 covers 12 residues. In nucleotides, the CDR3 is TGTGCCTGGAGTGGGAAGGTTCTTGAGCAGTTCTTC. Its translation is CAWSGKVLEQFF.

Notes on this clonotype: Just one base apart from a much larger clone, this may be a read error. As the CDR3 is not closed by the conserved phenylalanine or tryptophan, this likely results from a read error. This rearrangement joins TRBV2 to TRBJ2-5, with D possibly matching TRBD2 (6 bases). Deletions cut 7 bases from V and 1 base from J, with 10 bases between. This CDR3 has 13 amino acids. Germline V gene data show CDR1 as SNHLY and CDR2 as FYNNEI. CDR3 bases: TGTGCCAGCACTCGGGGGTCCCAAGAGACCCAGTACTAC. Protein: CASTRGSQETQYY.

This clonotype was counted only a few times. This rearrangement joins TRBV6-2 or TRBV6-3 to TRBJ2-5; D gene ambiguous. V was pared by 2 bases and J by 6 bases, with 4 bases between. Germline V gene sequence: CDR1 MNHEY, CDR2 SVGEGT. CDR3 length: 11 amino acids. The CDR3 protein is CASSYAQTQYF. CDR3 DNA sequence: TGTGCCAGCAGTTACGCCCAGACCCAGTACTTC.